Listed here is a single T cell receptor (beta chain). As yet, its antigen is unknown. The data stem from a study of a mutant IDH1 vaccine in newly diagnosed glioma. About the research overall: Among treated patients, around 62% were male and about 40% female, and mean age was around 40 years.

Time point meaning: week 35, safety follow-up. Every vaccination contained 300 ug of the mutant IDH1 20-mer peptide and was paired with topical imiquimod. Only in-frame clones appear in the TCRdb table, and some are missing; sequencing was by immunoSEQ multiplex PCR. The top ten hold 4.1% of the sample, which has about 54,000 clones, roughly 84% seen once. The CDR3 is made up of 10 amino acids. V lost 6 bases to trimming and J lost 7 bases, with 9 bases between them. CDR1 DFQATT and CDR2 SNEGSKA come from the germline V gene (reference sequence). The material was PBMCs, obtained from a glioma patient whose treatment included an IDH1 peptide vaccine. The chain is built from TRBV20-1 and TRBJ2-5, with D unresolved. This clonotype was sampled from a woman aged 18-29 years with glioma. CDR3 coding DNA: TGCAGTGCCGTTCTAGGGACCCAGTACTTC. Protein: CSAVLGTQYF.